This entry features one T cell receptor beta chain sequence. This sample is drawn from a study of CD8+CD57+ T cells in acquired aplastic anemia. Study in general: Sorted CD4+ plus CD8+ cells gave DNA averaging roughly 3.2 ug.

The study profiled TCR beta VDJ and CDR3 using genomic DNA as template. MiXCR was run by TCRdb on the reads, yielding one entry per CDR3 protein. Of roughly 280,000 distinct CDR3 sequences in the sample, around three fifths were seen once. The CDR3 runs to 12 residues. Losses at the gene ends were 5 bases for V and 16 bases for J; bases not matched to a gene: 10. Germline V gene lookup returns CDR1 LNHDA and CDR2 SQIVND (reference sequence). The authors sequenced patients whose flow cytometry had shown CD8+CD57+ cell expansion. The specimen was sorted CD4+, CD8+, or CD8+CD57+ T cells (not recorded which) from PBMCs. This TCR came from a human donor with aplastic anemia. The chain links TRBV19 to TRBJ1-5; 8 nucleotides agree with TRBD1. This CDR3 reads CASSPDRGRCHF. The DNA for the CDR3 is TGTGCCAGTAGTCCCGACAGGGGTAGGTGTCATTTT.